This TCR beta chain was obtained from a study of shared clonotypes between healthy human individuals. The overall study: With ages of 18 to 49, the donors were a couple of women and a few men. Findings and limits, study-wide: Large depth notwithstanding, sorted-subset sequencing proved incomplete by rarefaction.

Clones were sequenced by immunoSEQ multiplex PCR, and TCRdb holds only the in-frame ones, with some missing. Among more than 1 million clones listed, around three quarters were seen once. Germline values: CDR1 SGHAT, CDR2 FQNNGV. The V end was cut by 3 bases, the J end by 11 bases, with 16 bases between. The CDR3 runs to 13 residues. Comments on this clone: Its target is not known.

This clonotype was sampled from a man between 18 and 35 years old in good health. Some clones in this sample may be carry-over from other donors' samples. The gene calls are TRBV11-2 and TRBJ1-1; D is perhaps TRBD1 (5 bases). Sequencing input: memory CD4+ T cells from PBMCs. Subset here: CD45RA-negative fraction. CDR3 sequence: CASSFAGKGYAFF. The CDR3 coding sequence is TGTGCCAGCAGCTTCGCAGGGAAGGGGTACGCTTTCTTT.